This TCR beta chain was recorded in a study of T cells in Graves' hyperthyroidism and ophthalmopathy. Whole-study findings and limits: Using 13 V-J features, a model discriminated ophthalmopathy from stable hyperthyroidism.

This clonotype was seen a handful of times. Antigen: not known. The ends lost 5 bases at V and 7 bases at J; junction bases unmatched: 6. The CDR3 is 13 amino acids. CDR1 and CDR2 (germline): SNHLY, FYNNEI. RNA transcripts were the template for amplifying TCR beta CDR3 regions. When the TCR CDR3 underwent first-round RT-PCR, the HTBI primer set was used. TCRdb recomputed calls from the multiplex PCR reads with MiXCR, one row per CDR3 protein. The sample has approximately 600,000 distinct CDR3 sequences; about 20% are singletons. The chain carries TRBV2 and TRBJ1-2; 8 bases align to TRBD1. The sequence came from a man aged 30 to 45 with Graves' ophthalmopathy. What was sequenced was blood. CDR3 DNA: TGTGCCAGCAGTCCCCCGGACAGGGCTGGCTACACCTTC. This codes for CASSPPDRAGYTF. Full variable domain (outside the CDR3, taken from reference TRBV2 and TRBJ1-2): EPEVTQTPSHQVTQMGQEVILRCVPISNHLYFYWYRQILGQKVEFLVSFYNNEISEKSEIFDDQFSVERPDGSNFTLKIRSTKLEDSAMYFCASSPPDRAGYTFGSGTRLTVV.